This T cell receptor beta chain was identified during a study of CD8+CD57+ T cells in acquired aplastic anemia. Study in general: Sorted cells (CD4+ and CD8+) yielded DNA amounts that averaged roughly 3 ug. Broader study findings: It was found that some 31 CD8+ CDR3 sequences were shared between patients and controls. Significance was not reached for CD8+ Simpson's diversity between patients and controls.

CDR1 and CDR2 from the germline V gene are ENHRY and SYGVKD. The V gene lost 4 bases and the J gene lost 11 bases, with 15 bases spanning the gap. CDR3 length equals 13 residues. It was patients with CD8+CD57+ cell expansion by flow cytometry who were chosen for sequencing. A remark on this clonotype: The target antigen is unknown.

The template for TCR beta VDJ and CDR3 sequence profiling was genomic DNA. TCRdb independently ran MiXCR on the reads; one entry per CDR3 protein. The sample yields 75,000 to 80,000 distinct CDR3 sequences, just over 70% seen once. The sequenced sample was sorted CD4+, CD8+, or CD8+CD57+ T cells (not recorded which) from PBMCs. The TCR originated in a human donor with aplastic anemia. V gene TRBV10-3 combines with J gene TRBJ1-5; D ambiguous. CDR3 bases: TGTGCCATCAGTGCCCCGCCCTCAGACGCCCAGCATTTT. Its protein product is CAISAPPSDAQHF.